The present T cell receptor (beta chain) was sequenced within a study of shared clonotypes between healthy human individuals (dated by TCRdb to the early 2020s). Describing the broader study: The cohort comprised a couple of women and three men aged 18 to 49 years. Each donor's leukapheresis produced roughly between roughly 0.9 and 9 billion PBMCs. Libraries were prepared and TCR repertoires were sequenced by different laboratories using diverse techniques, in order to increase sequencing depth and limit assay-specific biases. For each donor, CD4 naive and CD4 memory were each given three plates, CD8 naive was given two plates, and CD8 memory was given one plate. To estimate repertoire size and how much clonotype sharing occurs between individuals, the study deeply sequenced the blood TCR repertoires of five healthy adults. The paper as a whole reports these results and caveats: Naive subsets generally had larger estimated clonotype richness than memory subsets did. Incomplete sequencing was indicated by rarefaction of sorted-subset datasets, despite the large sequencing depth. Approximately 5% of naive CD4, 3.5% of naive CD8, roughly 2.5% of memory CD4, and more than 0.35% of memory CD8 clonotypes were shared across a handful of donors. The genetic and exposure-history diversity represented was limited by the small number of donors. Pairwise subsampling indicated that sequencing depth was expected to affect the degree of clonotype sharing among donors. Sampling was restricted to blood, and TCR repertoires in tissue are likely to differ from TCR repertoires in blood. Compared with non-shared clonotypes, clonotypes shared by all four sorted-subset donors had higher generation probabilities.

Using the deep immunoSEQ assay, multiplex PCR amplified TCR CDR3 regions from genomic DNA. Extracted genomic DNA from each cell subset was spread evenly across all wells of several immunoSEQ 96-well plates, with each plate serving as a replicate. Each replicate PCR for sorted subsets received around 200 ng genomic DNA, equal to about 30,000 T cell genomes. Purified libraries were measured with a Qubit 3.0 fluorometer, size-checked on a Bioanalyzer 2100, and measured again with the KAPA Library Quantification kit. A separate single-read 150-cycle Illumina NextSeq 550 flow cell was used to sequence each immunoSEQ 96-well plate. The authors' analysis ran thus. Because only junctional sequences without quality scores were contained in the immunoSEQ output, filtering matching that applied to full-length reads could not be performed. To assign V/J genes and CDR3, sequences were annotated against IMGT germline references using PyIR, a Python wrapper for IgBLAST v1.9. Reads with weak V/J assignments (E-value above 1e-6), missing CDR3, stop codons, out-of-frame junctions, or ambiguous translated residues were removed. A V3J clonotype was defined by an identical inferred V gene, J gene, and CDR3 amino acid sequence. The percentage overlap between two repertoires was calculated by dividing the number of shared unique clonotypes by the size of the smaller repertoire. Three approaches were used to assess repertoire richness: RTK rarefaction, the Chao1 estimator, and Recon v2.1 estimates of unobserved clonotypes. Generation probabilities were computed with OLGA for all TCRbeta clonotypes obtained by the gDNA method from several donors. TCRdb retrieved this table from immuneACCESS and kept in-frame rearrangements only. Not all clones are present; in checked studies, unresolved V genes account for under half, and no reason is known for the remainder. The DNA gave D and trimming, while V, J and clone size come from that table. This sample gives some 300,000 clones in total; around 67% of them show up just once. The top ten constitute about 10% of the sample.

Regarding this clone: The antigen it recognizes is unknown. One base away there is no much larger clone; base qualities are not given.

V and J lose 2 bases and 3 bases, and a span of 11 bases separates them. The CDR1 and CDR2 encoded by the germline V gene (reference sequence) are MNHNY and SVGAGI. The CDR3 sequence holds 15 residues, the cysteine and phenylalanine included. Solely the CDR3 DNA is kept, with 45 bases framed from the first base. The donors were healthy, HIV-negative adults with no recently reported acute infections or vaccinations. Every donor was a Caucasian adult residing in Nashville, Tennessee, USA. CD4+ T cells were enriched through magnetic negative selection, after which naive cells were positively selected on CD45RA and the remaining negative fraction served as the memory subset. Blood was collected by leukapheresis, and PBMCs were isolated by Ficoll-Histopaque density gradient centrifugation and then cryopreserved in liquid nitrogen vapor phase. Analytical flow cytometry was used to check the purity and quantity of every magnetically sorted T cell population. Each sorted fraction had its genomic DNA isolated and then quantified by UV absorbance on a Nanodrop 2000c.

This receptor was identified in a man in his thirties or forties in good health. The rearranged segments are TRBV6-6 and TRBJ1-5; matching of 5 bases hints at TRBD1 as the D gene. Specimen: memory CD4+ T cells sorted from blood. The label giving this sample's cell subset or site can be read as: CD45RA-negative fraction. The sequenced DNA is TGTGCCAGCAGTTACCTGACAGTTTACAATCAGCCCCAGCATTTT. It is translated as CASSYLTVYNQPQHF.